The 2 T cell receptor beta chains below come from one sample, sequenced in a study of T cell repertoires in cytomegalovirus infection. TCRdb re-called the reads through MiXCR, storing one row per CDR3 protein. The sample shows a few hundred thousand distinct CDR3 sequences, 15% to 20% of them seen only once. Sequencing used PBMCs. Source of these receptors: a human donor in good health (CMV status not recorded). Some clones in this sample may be carry-over from other donors' samples.

In this sample, this clonotype turned up a few times. The J gene is TRBJ1-3, the V gene TRBV18; D is undetermined. Germline-derived CDR1 and CDR2 are KGHSH and LQKENI. CDR3 size: 14 residues. Trimming removed 5 bases at V and 0 bases at J, with 8 bases between. The CDR3 is CASSAEPSGNTIYF. The CDR3 DNA is TGTGCCAGCTCAGCGGAACCCTCTGGAAACACCATATATTTT.

The sample holds a few counts of this clonotype. The genes are TRBV4-3 and TRBJ1-5, with TRBD1 matching over 9 bases. Per germline, CDR1 LGHNA and CDR2 YSLEER. This CDR3 is built from 15 residues. Losses at the gene ends were 0 bases for V and 9 bases for J; bases not matched to a gene: 6. CDR3 sequence (DNA): TGCGCCAGCAGCCAAGATCAGGGGACAGGGTCGCCCCAGCATTTT. Amino acids: CASSQDQGTGSPQHF.